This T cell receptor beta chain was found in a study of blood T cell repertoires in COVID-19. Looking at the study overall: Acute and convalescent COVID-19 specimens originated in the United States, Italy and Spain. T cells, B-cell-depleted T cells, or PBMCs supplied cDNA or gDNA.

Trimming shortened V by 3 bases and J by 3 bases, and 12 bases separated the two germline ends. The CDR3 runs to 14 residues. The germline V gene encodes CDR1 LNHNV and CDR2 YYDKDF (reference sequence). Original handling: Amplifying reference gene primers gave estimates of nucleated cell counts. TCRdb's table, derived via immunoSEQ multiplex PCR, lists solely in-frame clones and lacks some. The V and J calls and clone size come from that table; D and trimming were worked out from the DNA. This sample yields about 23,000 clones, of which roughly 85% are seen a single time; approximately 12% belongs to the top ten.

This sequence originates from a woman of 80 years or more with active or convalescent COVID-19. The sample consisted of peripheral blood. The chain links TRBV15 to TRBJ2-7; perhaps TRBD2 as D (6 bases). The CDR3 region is CATSRGLGGYEQYF. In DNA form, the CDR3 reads TGTGCCACCAGCAGGGGCCTGGGAGGCTACGAGCAGTACTTC.